These 3 T cell receptor beta chains originate from one sample sequenced in a study of patients and donors after allogeneic stem cell transplantation (dated by TCRdb to the early 2020s). The library was built by means of RT-PCR. The sequencer was a NextSeq 550. TCRdb reprocessing: public reads trimmed at Q25 with fastp, clones called with MiXCR, in-frame beta chains kept. Each record represents a unique CDR3 protein, reported with the most common genes and DNA among its rows. A total of 90,000 to 120,000 distinct CDR3 sequences appear in this sample, approximately 40% of them only once. The ten largest clonotypes hold 27% of the sample. Material: blood, either unsorted or a sorted T cell fraction (not recorded which). The origin of the receptors is a human donor who was either an allogeneic HSCT recipient or a stem cell or donor lymphocyte infusion donor (not recorded which). It is not recorded whose cells these are; they may come from a transplant donor.

This rearrangement joins TRBV21-1 to TRBJ2-7; the D call of TRBD1 is as the table states it, not checked on the DNA. TRBV21-1 constitutes a pseudogene. The CDR3 contains 16 residues. CDR3 amino acids: CASSKRTAQSSYEQYF. The CDR3 DNA reads TGTGCCAGCAGCAAAAGGACAGCCCAGTCTTCCTACGAGCAGTACTTC.

This clonotype turned up a few times. The rearrangement joins TRBV7-2 to TRBJ2-3; D remains unclear. From germline, CDR1 is SGHTA and CDR2 FQGNSA. The CDR3 has 12 residues. V was pared by 1 base and J by 10 bases, with 9 bases between. CDR3 bases: TGTGCCAGCAGCTTAGAGTTGCGGTCGCAGTATTTT. Translated, it gives CASSLELRSQYF.

This clonotype was picked up a small number of times. V usage is TRBV6-5 and J usage is TRBJ1-4, with 7 nucleotides matching TRBD1. This CDR3 is built from 13 residues. V lost 6 bases and J lost 7; bases outside the gene matches: 5. CDR1 MNHEY and CDR2 SVGAGI come from the germline V gene. The CDR3 DNA is TGTGCCAGCAGAAGGGGGCTGGGTGAAAAACTGTTTTTT. The encoded protein is CASRRGLGEKLFF.